This TCR beta chain was sequenced during a study of CD4 T cells in relation to SARS-CoV-2 and coronaviruses. The study, taken as a whole, reports: Crossreactive clones expanded significantly less to SARS-CoV-2 than monoreactive clones.

CD4+ T cells from unexposed donors were obtained before the COVID-19 pandemic (2011-2018). Some clones are missing from TCRdb's copy, which holds only in-frame ones; the method was immunoSEQ multiplex PCR. The sample has 60,000 to 75,000 clones, 85% to 95% seen once. In germline, CDR1 is SGHNT, CDR2 YYREEE (reference sequence). Trimming pared 4 bases from V and 0 bases from J, leaving 16 bases between. The CDR3 runs 17 residues. Comment on this clone: Antigen: not known.

The rearrangement uses TRBV5-4 and TRBJ2-2; D not certain. Sample: naive CD4+ T cells from PBMCs. The subset was: naive CD4+ T cells isolated by negative enrichment. This sequence originates from a human donor in good health. CDR3 nucleotide sequence: TGTGCCAGCAGCCCCCCCAAGGCAGGCACGAACACCGGGGAGCTGTTTTTT. Its translation: CASSPPKAGTNTGELFF.